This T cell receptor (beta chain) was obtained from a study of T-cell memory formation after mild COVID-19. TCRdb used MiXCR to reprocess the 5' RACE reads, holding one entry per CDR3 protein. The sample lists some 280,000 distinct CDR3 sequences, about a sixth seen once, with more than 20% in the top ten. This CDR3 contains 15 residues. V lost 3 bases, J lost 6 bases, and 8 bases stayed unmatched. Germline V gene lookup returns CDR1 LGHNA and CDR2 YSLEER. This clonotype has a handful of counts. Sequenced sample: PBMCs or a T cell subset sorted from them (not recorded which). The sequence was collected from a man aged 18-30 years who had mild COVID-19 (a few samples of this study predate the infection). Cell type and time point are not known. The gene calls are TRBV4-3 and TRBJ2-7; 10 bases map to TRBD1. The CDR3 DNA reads TGCGCCAGCAGCCAGCCCGGGACAGGGGTAGGCGAGCAGTACTTC. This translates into CASSQPGTGVGEQYF.